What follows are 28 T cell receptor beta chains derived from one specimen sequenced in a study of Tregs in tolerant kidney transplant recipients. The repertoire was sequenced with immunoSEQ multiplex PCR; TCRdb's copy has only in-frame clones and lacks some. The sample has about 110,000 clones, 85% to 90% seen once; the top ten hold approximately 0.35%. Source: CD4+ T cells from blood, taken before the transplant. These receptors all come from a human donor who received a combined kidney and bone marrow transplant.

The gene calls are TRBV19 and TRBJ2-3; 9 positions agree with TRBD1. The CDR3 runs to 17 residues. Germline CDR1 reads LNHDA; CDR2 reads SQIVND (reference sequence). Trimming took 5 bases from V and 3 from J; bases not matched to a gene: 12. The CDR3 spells CASSPRRRDRVTDTQYF. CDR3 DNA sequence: TGTGCCAGTAGTCCCCGAAGGAGGGACAGGGTAACAGATACGCAGTATTTT.

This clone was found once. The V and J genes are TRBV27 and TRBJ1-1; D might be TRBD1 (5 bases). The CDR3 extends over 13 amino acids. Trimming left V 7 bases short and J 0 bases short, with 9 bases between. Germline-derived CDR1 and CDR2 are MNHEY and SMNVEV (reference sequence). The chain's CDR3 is CASTGHMNTEAFF. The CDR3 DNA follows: TGTGCCAGCACCGGACACATGAACACTGAAGCTTTCTTT.

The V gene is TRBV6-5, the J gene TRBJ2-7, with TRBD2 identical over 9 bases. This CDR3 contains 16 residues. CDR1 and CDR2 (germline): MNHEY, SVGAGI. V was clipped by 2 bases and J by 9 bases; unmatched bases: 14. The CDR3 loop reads CASSYNAGGSPTRQYF. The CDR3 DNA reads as TGTGCCAGCAGTTACAATGCGGGAGGGAGTCCTACGCGGCAGTACTTC.

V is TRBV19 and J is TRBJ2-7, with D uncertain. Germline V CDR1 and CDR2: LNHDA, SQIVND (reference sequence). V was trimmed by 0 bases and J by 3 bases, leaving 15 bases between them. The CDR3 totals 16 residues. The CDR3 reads CASSIDRIFPGYEQYF. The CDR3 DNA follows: TGTGCCAGTAGTATAGATCGAATTTTCCCGGGCTACGAGCAGTACTTC.

Here the CDR3 DNA reads TGTGCCAGCAGCCTACAACGGGGTTCCTACGAGCAGTACTTC. It specifies CASSLQRGSYEQYF. The rearrangement links TRBV28 to TRBJ2-7, with D perhaps TRBD2 (5 bases). Germline V gene sequence: CDR1 MDHEN, CDR2 SYDVKM. The length of the CDR3 is 14 residues. Between the trimmed V and J ends, which lost 6 bases and 1 base, there was a span of 13 bases. Looking up the rest from reference TRBV28 and TRBJ2-7 gives the full variable domain: DVKVTQSSRYLVKRTGEKVFLECVQDMDHENMFWYRQDPGLGLRLIYFSYDVKMKEKGDIPEGYSVSREKKERFSLILESASTNQTSMYLCASSLQRGSYEQYFGPGTRLTVT.

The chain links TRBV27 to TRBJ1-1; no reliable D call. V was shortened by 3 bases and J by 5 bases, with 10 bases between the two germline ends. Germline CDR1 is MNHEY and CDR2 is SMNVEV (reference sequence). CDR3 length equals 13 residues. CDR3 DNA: TGTGCCAGCAGTTTCAGAAGAGGTACTGAAGCTTTCTTT. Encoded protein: CASSFRRGTEAFF.

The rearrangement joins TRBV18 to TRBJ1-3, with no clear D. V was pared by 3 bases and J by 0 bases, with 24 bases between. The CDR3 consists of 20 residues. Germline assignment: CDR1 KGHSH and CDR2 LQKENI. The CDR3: CASSPAGVTSRPFSGNTIYF. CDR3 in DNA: TGTGCCAGCTCACCGGCCGGGGTCACCTCCCGCCCTTTCTCTGGAAACACCATATATTTT.

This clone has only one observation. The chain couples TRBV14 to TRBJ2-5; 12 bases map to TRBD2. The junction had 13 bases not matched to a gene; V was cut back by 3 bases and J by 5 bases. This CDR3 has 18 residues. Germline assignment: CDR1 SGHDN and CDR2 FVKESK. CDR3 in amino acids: CASSHPGASGGGPETQYF. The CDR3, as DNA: TGTGCCAGCAGCCATCCGGGGGCTAGCGGGGGGGGCCCCGAGACCCAGTACTTC.

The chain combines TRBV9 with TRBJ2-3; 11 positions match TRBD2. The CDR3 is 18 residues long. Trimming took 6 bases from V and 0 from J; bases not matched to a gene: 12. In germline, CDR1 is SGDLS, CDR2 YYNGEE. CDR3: CASTPGGASGRSTDTQYF. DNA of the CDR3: TGTGCCAGCACCCCGGGAGGGGCTAGCGGGAGGAGCACAGATACGCAGTATTTT.

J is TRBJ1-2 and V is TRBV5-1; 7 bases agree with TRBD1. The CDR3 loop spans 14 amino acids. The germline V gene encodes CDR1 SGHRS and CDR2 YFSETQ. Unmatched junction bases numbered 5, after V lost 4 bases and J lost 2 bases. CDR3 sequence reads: CASSTDRANYGYTF. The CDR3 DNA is TGCGCCAGCAGCACCGACAGGGCCAACTATGGCTACACCTTC.

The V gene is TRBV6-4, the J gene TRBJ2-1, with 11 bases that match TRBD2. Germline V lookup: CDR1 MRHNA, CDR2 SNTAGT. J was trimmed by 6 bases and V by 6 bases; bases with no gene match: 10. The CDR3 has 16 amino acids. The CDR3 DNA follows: TGTGCCAGCAGCAGAACTAGCGGGGGTCCCGGCAATGAGCAGTTCTTC. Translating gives CASSRTSGGPGNEQFF.

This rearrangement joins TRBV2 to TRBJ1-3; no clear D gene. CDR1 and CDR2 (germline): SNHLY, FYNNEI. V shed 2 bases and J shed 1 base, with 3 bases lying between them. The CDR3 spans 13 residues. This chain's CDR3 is CASSEPSGNTIYF. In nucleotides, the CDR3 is TGTGCCAGCAGTGAACCGTCTGGAAACACCATATATTTT.

CDR3 DNA: TGTGCCAGCAGTCCCCGGGACAGGGTATCAGATACGCAGTATTTT. Protein sequence: CASSPRDRVSDTQYF. The genes are TRBV2 and TRBJ2-3; 9 bases map to TRBD1. CDR1 and CDR2 from the germline V gene are SNHLY and FYNNEI. This CDR3 region has 15 residues. Trimming removed 5 bases from V and 4 bases from J; junction bases left unmatched: 7.

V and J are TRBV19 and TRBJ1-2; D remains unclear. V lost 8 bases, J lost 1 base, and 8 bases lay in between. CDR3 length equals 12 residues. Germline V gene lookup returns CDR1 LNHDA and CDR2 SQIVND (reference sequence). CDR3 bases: TGTGCCAGTCAGACACTTAACTATGGCTACACCTTC. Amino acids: CASQTLNYGYTF.

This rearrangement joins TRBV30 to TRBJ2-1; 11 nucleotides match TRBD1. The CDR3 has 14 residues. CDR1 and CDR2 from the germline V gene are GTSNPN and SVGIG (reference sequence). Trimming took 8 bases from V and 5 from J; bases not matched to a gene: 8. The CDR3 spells CAKGRGQGDNEQFF. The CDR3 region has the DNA TGTGCCAAAGGTCGGGGACAGGGGGACAATGAGCAGTTCTTC.

The CDR3 coding sequence is TGTGCCAGCAGCTTAACGAGGAACACTGAAGCTTTCTTT. Its translation is CASSLTRNTEAFF. This chain links TRBV7-2 with TRBJ1-1; no clear D gene. This CDR3 has 13 amino acids. The V and J ends lost 2 bases and 1 base respectively, with 5 bases between them. Looked up from germline, CDR1 is SGHTA and CDR2 is FQGNSA.

The CDR3 sequence is CASRTSTGGWGYTF. CDR3 bases: TGTGCCAGCAGGACTTCAACAGGGGGCTGGGGCTACACCTTC. This chain uses TRBV6-1 with TRBJ1-2; 9 bases line up with TRBD1. Per germline, CDR1 MNHNS and CDR2 SASEGT. V was pared by 6 bases and J by 8 bases, with 10 bases of the junction left unmatched. The CDR3 is 14 amino acids.

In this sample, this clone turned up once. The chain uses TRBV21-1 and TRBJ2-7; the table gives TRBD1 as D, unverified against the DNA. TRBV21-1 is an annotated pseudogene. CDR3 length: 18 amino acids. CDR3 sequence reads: CASSYSRDRGKSRYEQYF. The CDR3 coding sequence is TGTGCCAGCAGCTACTCCCGGGACAGGGGGAAATCTCGATACGAGCAGTACTTC.

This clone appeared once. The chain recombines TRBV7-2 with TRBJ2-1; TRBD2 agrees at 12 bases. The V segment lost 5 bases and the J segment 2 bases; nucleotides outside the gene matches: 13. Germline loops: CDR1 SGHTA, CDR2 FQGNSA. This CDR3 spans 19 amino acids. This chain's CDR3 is CASSQTSGGPSGTYNEQFF. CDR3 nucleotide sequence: TGTGCCAGCAGCCAGACTAGCGGGGGCCCCTCCGGGACCTACAATGAGCAGTTCTTC.

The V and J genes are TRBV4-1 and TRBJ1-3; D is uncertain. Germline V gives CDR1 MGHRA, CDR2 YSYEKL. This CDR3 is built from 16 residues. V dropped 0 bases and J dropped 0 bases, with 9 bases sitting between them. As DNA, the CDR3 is TGCGCCAGCAGCCAAGAACCAGGCTACTCTGGAAACACCATATATTTT. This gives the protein CASSQEPGYSGNTIYF.

The CDR3 DNA follows: TGTGCCAGCAGTTTCGCGGGGGGCGGTGTCCACGAGCAGTACTTC. Its translation: CASSFAGGGVHEQYF. V is TRBV28 and J is TRBJ2-7; 8 positions agree with TRBD2. V lost 3 bases and J lost 5; bases outside the gene matches: 9. The CDR3 totals 15 residues. Per germline, CDR1 MDHEN and CDR2 SYDVKM.

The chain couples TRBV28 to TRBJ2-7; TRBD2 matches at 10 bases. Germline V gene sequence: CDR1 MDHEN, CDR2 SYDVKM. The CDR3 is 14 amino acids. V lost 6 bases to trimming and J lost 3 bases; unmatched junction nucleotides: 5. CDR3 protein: CASSTLAGVYEQYF. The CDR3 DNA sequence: TGTGCCAGCAGCACCCTAGCGGGAGTCTACGAGCAGTACTTC.

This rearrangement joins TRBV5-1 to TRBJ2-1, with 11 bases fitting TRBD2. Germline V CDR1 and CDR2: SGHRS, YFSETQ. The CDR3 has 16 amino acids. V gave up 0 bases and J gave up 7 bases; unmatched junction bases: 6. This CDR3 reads CASSLAGTSGLNEQFF. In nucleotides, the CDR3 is TGCGCCAGCAGCTTGGCCGGGACTAGCGGCCTAAATGAGCAGTTCTTC. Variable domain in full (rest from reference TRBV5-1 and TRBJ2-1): KAGVTQTPRYLIKTRGQQVTLSCSPISGHRSVSWYQQTPGQGLQFLFEYFSETQRNKGNFPGRFSGRQFSNSRSEMNVSTLELGDSALYLCASSLAGTSGLNEQFFGPGTRLTVL.

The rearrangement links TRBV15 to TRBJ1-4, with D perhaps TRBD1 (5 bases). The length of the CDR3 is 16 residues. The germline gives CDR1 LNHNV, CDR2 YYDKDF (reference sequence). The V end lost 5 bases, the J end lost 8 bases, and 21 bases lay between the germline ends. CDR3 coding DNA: TGTGCCACCAGCCTCTCGCGGGGAGGGGAGGGAGAAAAACTGTTTTTT. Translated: CATSLSRGGEGEKLFF. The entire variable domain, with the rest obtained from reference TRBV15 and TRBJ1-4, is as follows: DAMVIQNPRYQVTQFGKPVTLSCSQTLNHNVMYWYQQKSSQAPKLLFHYYDKDFNNEADTPDNFQSRRPNTSFCFLDIRSPGLGDTAMYLCATSLSRGGEGEKLFFGSGTQLSVL.

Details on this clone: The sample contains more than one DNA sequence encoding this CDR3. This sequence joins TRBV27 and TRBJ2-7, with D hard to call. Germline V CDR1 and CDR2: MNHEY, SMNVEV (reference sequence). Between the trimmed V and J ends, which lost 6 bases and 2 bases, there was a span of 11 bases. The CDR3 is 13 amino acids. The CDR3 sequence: CASRPTGAYEQYF. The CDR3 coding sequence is TGTGCCAGCAGGCCTACGGGTGCCTACGAGCAGTACTTC.

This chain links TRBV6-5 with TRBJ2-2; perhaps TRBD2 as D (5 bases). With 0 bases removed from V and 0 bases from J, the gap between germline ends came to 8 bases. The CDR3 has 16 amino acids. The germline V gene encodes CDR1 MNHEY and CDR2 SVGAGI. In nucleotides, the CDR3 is TGTGCCAGCAGTTACTCAATCGGGGCGAACACCGGGGAGCTGTTTTTT. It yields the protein CASSYSIGANTGELFF.

The CDR3 sequence is CASSPQTGSGELFF. CDR3 DNA: TGTGCCAGCAGCCCCCAGACAGGGTCCGGGGAGCTGTTTTTT. This chain joins TRBV7-9 and TRBJ2-2; 7 bases agree with TRBD1. The V gene end was trimmed by 5 bases and the J gene end by 6 bases; junction bases not matched to a gene: 6. Germline V gives CDR1 SEHNR, CDR2 FQNEAQ (reference sequence). This CDR3 is 14 amino acids long.

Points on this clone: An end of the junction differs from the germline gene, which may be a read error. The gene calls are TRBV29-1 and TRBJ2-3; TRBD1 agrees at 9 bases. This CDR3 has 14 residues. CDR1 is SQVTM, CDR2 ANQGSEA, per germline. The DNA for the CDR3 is TGCAGCGTGGAAGGACAGGGGAGCCCAGATACGCAGTATTTT. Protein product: CSVEGQGSPDTQYF.